What follows is one T cell receptor (beta chain) and its context. Only in-frame clones appear in the TCRdb table, and some are missing; sequencing was by immunoSEQ multiplex PCR. The table includes roughly 160,000 clones, 86% detected once. This specimen belongs to a study of blood T cell repertoires in COVID-19. Turning to the study itself: The United States, Italy and Spain provided the acute and convalescent COVID-19 samples.

CDR1 and CDR2 (germline): MNHNY, SVGAGI (reference sequence). Trimming shortened V by 5 bases and J by 2 bases, and 7 bases separated the two germline ends. The CDR3 extends over 12 amino acids. Sequenced input: peripheral blood. This receptor was identified in a middle-aged man with active or convalescent COVID-19. The rearrangement uses TRBV6-6 and TRBJ2-7; D is possibly TRBD1 (5 bases). CDR3 in DNA: TGTGCCAGCAGTAGACAGACCTACGAGCAGTACTTC. Its protein is CASSRQTYEQYF.